The following is a T cell receptor beta chain sequence with its context. The entry originates in a study of blood T cell repertoires in COVID-19. Germline values: CDR1 SGHTA, CDR2 FQGNSA. The CDR3 sequence is 17 residues long. J was trimmed by 2 bases and V by 5 bases; bases with no gene match: 6. The protocol was immunoSEQ multiplex PCR, while the TCRdb copy is restricted to in-frame clones and leaves out a portion. Altogether some 130,000 clones are present, roughly 80% being singletons, with the ten largest covering about 2.2%. The chain uses TRBV7-2 and TRBJ2-2, with 12 bases matching TRBD2. This TCR was sampled from a man aged 40-55 years with acute COVID-19. Sequencing was performed on PBMCs or T cells enriched from blood (not recorded which). The CDR3 here is CASSPLTSGRNTGELFF. In DNA form, the CDR3 reads TGTGCCAGCAGCCCCCTGACTAGCGGGAGAAACACCGGGGAGCTGTTTTTT.